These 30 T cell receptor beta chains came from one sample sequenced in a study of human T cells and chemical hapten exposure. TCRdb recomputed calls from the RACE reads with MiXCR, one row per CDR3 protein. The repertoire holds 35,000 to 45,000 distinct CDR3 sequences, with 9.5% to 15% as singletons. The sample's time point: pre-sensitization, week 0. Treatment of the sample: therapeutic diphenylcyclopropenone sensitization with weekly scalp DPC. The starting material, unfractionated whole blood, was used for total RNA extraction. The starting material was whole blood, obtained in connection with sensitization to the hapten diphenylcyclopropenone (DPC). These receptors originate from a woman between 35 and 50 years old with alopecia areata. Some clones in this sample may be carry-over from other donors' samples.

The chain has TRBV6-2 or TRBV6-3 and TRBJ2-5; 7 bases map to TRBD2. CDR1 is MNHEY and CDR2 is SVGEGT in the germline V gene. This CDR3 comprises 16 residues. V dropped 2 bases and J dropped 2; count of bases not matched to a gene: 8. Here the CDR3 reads CASSYALAETQETQYF. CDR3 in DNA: TGTGCCAGCAGTTACGCGCTAGCGGAAACTCAAGAGACCCAGTACTTC.

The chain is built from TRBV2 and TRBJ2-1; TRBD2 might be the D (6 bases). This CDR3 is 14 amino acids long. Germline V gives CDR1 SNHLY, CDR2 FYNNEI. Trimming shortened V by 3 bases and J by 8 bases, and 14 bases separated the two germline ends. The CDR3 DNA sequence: TGTGCCAGCAGTGAGAGTAGTGGCGGGGATGAGCAGTTCTTC. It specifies CASSESSGGDEQFF.

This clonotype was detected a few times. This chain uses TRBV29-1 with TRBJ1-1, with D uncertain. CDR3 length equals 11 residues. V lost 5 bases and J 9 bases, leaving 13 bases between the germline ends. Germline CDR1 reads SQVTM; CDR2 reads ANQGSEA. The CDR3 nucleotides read TGCAGCGTTTATCGATCCCGGCAAGCTTTCTTT. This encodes CSVYRSRQAFF.

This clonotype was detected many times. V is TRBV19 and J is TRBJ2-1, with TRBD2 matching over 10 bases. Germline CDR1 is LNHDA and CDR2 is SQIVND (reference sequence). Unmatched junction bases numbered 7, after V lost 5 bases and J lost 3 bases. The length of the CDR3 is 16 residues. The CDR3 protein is CASSHLAGESYNEQFF. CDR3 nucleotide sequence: TGTGCCAGTAGTCACCTAGCGGGAGAAAGCTACAATGAGCAGTTCTTC.

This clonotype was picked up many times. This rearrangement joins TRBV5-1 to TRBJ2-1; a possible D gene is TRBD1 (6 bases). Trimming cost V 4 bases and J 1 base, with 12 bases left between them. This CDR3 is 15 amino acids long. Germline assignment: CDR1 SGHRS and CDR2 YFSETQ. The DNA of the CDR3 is TGCGCCAGCAGCCTCAGGGGTGAGTCCTACAATGAGCAGTTCTTC. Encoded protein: CASSLRGESYNEQFF.

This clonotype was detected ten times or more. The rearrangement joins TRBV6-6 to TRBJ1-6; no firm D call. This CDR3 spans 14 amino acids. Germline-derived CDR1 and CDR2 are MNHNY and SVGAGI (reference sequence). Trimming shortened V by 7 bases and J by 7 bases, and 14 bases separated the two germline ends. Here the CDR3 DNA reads TGTGCCAGCACCCTGGATTTTACCAATTCACCCCTCCACTTT. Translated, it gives CASTLDFTNSPLHF.

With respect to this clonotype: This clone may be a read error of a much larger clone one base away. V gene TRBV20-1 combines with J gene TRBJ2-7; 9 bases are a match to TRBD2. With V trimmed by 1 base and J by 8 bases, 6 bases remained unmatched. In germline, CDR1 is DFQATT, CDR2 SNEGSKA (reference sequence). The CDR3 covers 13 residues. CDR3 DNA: TGCAGTGCTAGAGCTAGCGGGATTTACCAGCAGTACTTC. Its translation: CSARASGIYQQYF.

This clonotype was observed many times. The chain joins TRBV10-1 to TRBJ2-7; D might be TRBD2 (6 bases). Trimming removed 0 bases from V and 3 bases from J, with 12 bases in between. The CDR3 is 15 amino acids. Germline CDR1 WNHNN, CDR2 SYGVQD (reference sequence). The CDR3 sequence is CASSESGTGDYEQYF. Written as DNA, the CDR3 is TGCGCCAGCAGTGAGTCGGGGACTGGAGACTACGAGCAGTACTTC.

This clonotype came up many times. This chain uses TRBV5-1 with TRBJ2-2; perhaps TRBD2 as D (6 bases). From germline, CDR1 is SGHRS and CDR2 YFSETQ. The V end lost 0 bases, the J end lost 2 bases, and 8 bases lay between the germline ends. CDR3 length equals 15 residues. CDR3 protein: CASSLVSGNTGELFF. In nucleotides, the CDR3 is TGCGCCAGCAGCTTGGTTAGCGGTAACACCGGGGAGCTGTTTTTT.

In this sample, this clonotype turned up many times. CDR3 nucleotides: TGTGCCACCAGTGATCCGTACACTAGCACAGATACGCAGTATTTT. Translation gives CATSDPYTSTDTQYF. The V and J genes are TRBV24-1 and TRBJ2-3; the D is unclear. The CDR3 loop spans 15 amino acids. In germline, CDR1 is KGHDR, CDR2 SFDVKD. Trimming stripped 3 bases from V and 0 bases from J, with 9 bases between.

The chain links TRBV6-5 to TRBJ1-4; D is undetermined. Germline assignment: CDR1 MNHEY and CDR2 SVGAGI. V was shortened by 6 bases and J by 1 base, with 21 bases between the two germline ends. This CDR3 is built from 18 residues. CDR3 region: CASREIRSESGTNEKLFF. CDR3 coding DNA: TGTGCCAGCAGGGAGATACGATCCGAGAGTGGAACTAATGAAAAACTGTTTTTT.

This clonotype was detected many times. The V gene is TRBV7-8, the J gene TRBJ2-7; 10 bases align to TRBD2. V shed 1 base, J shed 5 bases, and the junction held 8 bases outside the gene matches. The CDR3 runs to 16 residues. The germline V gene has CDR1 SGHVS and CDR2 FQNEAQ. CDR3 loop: CASSLGLAGAWNEQYF. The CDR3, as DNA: TGTGCCAGCAGCTTAGGGCTAGCGGGAGCATGGAACGAGCAGTACTTC.

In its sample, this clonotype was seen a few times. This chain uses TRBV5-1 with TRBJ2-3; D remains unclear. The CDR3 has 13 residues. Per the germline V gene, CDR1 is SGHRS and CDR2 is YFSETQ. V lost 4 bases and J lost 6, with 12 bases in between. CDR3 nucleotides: TGCGCCAGCAGCAACCCTAGTTCCGATACGCAGTATTTT. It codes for CASSNPSSDTQYF. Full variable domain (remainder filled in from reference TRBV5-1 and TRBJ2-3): KAGVTQTPRYLIKTRGQQVTLSCSPISGHRSVSWYQQTPGQGLQFLFEYFSETQRNKGNFPGRFSGRQFSNSRSEMNVSTLELGDSALYLCASSNPSSDTQYFGPGTRLTVL.

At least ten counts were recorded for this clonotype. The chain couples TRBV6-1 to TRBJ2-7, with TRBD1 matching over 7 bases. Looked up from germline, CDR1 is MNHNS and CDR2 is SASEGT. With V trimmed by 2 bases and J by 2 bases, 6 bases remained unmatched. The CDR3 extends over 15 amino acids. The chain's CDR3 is CASSELQGPPYEQYF. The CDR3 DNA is TGTGCCAGCAGTGAACTACAGGGGCCCCCCTACGAGCAGTACTTC.

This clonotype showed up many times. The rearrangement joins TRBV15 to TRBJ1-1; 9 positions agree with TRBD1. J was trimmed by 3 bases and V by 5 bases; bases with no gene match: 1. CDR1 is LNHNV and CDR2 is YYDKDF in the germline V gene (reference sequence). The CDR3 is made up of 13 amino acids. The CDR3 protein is CATSGQGYTEAFF. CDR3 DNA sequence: TGTGCCACCAGCGGACAGGGGTACACTGAAGCTTTCTTT.

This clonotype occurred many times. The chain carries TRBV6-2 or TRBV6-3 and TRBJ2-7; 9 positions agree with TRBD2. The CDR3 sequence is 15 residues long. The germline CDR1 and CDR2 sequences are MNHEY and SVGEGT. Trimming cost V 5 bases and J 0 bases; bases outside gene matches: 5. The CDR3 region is CASSLTSGPSYEQYF. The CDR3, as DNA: TGTGCCAGCAGTCTCACTAGCGGGCCCTCCTACGAGCAGTACTTC.

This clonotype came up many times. This CDR3 reads CASSIRGQGYNSPLHF. CDR3 DNA sequence: TGTGCCAGTAGTATTAGGGGACAGGGATATAATTCACCCCTCCACTTT. This rearrangement joins TRBV19 to TRBJ1-6; the match to TRBD1 covers 9 bases. Germline CDR1 is LNHDA and CDR2 is SQIVND (reference sequence). This CDR3 is built from 16 residues. The trim removed 3 bases at V and 4 bases at J, leaving 4 bases unmatched.

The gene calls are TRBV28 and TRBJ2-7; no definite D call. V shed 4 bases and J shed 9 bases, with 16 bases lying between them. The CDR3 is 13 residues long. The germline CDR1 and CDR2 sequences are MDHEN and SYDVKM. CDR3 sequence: CASSSRNGARQYF. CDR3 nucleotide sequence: TGTGCCAGCAGTTCCAGAAATGGAGCGCGGCAGTACTTC.

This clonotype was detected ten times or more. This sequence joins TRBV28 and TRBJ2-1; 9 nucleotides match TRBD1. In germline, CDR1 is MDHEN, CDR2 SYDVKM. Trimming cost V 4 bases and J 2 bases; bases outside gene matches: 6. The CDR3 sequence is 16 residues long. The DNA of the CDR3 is TGTGCCAGCAGTTCCGCCAGGACAGGGGCCTACAATGAGCAGTTCTTC. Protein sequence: CASSSARTGAYNEQFF.

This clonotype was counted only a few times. The CDR3 DNA reads TGTGCCATCTCCCAACAGCAAAGGGACTATGGCTACACCTTC. Translated, it gives CAISQQQRDYGYTF. V usage is TRBV10-3 and J usage is TRBJ1-2, with D unresolved. The CDR3 contains 14 residues. Per the germline V gene, CDR1 is ENHRY and CDR2 is SYGVKD. Trimming removed 8 bases from V and 3 bases from J, with 16 bases in between.

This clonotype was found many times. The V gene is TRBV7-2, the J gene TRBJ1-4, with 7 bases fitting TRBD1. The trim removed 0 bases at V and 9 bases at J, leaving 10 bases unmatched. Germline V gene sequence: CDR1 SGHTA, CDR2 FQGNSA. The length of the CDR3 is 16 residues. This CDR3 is CASSLANWGQWKKLFF. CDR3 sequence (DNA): TGTGCCAGCAGCTTAGCGAATTGGGGACAGTGGAAAAAACTGTTTTTT.

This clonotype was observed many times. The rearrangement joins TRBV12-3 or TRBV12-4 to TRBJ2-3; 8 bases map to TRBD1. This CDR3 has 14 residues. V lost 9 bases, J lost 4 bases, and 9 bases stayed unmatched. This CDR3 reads CASLGTGRPDTQYF. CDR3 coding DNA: TGTGCCAGTCTAGGGACAGGTCGACCAGATACGCAGTATTTT.

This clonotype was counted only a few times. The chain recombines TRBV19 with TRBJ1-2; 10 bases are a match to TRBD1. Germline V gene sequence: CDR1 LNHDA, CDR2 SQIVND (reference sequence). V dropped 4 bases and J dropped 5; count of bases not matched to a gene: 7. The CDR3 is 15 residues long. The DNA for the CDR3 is TGTGCCAGTAGTACCGTGGACAGGGGGGGTTATGGCTACACCTTC. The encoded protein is CASSTVDRGGYGYTF.

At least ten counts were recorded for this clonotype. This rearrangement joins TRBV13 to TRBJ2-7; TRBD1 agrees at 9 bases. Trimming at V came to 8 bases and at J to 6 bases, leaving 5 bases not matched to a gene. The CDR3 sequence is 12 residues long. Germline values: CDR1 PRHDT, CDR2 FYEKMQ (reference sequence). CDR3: CASGTGRGEQYF. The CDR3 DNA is TGTGCCAGCGGGACAGGGAGGGGCGAGCAGTACTTC.

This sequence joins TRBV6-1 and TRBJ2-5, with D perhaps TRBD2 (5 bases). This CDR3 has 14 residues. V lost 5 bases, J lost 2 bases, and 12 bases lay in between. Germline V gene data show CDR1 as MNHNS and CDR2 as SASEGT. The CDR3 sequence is CASSTGGGQETQYF. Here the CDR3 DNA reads TGTGCCAGCAGTACCGGAGGTGGACAAGAGACCCAGTACTTC.

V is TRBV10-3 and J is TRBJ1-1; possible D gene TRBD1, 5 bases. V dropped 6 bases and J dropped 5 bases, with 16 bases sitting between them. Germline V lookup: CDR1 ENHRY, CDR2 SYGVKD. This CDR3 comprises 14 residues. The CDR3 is CAIRSGLGRTEAFF. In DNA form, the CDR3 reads TGTGCCATCAGATCGGGACTGGGAAGGACTGAAGCTTTCTTT.

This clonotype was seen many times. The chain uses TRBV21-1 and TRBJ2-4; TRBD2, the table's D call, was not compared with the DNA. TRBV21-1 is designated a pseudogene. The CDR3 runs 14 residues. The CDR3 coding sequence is TGTGCCAGCAGCAAAGCGAGAGTCCAAAACATTCAGTACTTC. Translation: CASSKARVQNIQYF.

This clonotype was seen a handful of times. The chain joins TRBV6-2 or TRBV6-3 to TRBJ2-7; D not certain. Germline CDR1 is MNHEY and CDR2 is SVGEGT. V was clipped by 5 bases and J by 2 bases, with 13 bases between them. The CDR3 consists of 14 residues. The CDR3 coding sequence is TGTGCCAGCAGTCCTTACAAAGGCCCCTACGAGCAGTACTTC. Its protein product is CASSPYKGPYEQYF.

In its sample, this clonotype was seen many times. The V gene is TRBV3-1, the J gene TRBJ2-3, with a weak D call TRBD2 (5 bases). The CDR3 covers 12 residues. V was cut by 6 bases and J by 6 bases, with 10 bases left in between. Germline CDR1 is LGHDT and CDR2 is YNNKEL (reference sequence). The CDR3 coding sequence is TGTGCCAGCAGTCAACAGCGGGATACGCAGTATTTT. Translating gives CASSQQRDTQYF.

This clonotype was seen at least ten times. The CDR3 is CASGEREKETQYF. The CDR3, as DNA: TGTGCCAGTGGGGAGCGGGAGAAAGAGACCCAGTACTTC. The rearrangement joins TRBV6-5 to TRBJ2-5; 8 bases match TRBD2. This CDR3 comprises 13 residues. V lost 9 bases, J lost 3 bases, and 6 bases stayed unmatched. Germline CDR1 MNHEY, CDR2 SVGAGI.